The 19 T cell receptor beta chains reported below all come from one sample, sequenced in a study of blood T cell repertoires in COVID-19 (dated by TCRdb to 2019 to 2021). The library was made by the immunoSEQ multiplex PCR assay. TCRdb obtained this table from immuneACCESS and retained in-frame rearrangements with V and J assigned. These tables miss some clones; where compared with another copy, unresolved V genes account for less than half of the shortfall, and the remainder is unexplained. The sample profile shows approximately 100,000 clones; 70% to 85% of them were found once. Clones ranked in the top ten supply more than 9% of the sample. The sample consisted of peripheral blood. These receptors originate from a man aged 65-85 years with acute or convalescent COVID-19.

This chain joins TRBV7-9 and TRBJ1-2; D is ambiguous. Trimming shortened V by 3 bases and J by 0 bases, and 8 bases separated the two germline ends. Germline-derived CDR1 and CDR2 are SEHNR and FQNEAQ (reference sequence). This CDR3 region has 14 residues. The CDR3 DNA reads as TGTGCCAGCAGCTTGCAGGTTCCTAACTATGGCTACACCTTC. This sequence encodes CASSLQVPNYGYTF.

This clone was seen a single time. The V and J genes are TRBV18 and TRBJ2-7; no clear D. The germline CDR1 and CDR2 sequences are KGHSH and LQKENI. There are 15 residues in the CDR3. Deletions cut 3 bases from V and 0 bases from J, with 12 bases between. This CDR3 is CASSPSAGRSYEQYF. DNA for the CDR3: TGTGCCAGCTCACCCTCCGCAGGTCGCTCCTACGAGCAGTACTTC.

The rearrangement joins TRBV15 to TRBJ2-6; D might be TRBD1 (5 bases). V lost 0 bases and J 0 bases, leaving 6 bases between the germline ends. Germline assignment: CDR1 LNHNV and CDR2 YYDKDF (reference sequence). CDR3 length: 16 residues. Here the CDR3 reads CATSRDRGSGANVLTF. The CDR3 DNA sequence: TGTGCCACCAGCAGAGATAGGGGCTCTGGGGCCAACGTCCTGACTTTC.

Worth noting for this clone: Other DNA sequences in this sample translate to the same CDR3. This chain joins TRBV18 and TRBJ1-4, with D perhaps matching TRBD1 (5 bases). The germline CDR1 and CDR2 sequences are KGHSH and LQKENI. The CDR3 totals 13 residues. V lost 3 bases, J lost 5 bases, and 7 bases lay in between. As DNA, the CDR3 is TGTGCCAGCTCACCGGGGCAGAATGAAAAACTGTTTTTT. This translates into CASSPGQNEKLFF.

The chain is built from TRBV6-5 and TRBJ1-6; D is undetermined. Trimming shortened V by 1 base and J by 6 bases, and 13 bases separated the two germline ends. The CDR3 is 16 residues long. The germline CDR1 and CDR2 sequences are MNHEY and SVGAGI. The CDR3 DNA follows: TGTGCCAGCAGTTACTTTGGTCCATATAGTAATTCACCCCTCCACTTT. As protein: CASSYFGPYSNSPLHF.

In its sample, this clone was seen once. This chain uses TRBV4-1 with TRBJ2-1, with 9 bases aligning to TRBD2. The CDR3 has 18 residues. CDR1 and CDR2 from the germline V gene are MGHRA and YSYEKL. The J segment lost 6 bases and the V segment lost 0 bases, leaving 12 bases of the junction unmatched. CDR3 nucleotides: TGCGCCAGCAGCCAAGATTCTGGAGCGGGGGGAACCTTCAATGAGCAGTTCTTC. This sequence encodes CASSQDSGAGGTFNEQFF.

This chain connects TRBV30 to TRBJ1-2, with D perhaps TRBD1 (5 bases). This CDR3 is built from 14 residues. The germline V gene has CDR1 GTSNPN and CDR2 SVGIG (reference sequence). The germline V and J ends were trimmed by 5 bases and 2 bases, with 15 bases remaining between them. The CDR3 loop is CAWALGVANYGYTF. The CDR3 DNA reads TGTGCCTGGGCGCTAGGGGTGGCCAACTATGGCTACACCTTC.

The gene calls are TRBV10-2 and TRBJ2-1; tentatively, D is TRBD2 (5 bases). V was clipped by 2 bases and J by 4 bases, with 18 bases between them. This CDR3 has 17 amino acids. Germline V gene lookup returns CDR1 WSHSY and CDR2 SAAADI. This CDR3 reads CASSEERAGSYYNEQFF. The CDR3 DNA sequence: TGCGCCAGCAGTGAGGAGAGGGCGGGCTCCTATTACAATGAGCAGTTCTTC.

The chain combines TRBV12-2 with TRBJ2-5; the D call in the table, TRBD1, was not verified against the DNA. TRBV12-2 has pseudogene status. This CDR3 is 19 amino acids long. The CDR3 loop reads CASRFDPGTASTWGETQYF. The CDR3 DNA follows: TGTGCAAGTCGCTTTGACCCAGGGACAGCTTCTACGTGGGGGGAGACCCAGTACTTC.

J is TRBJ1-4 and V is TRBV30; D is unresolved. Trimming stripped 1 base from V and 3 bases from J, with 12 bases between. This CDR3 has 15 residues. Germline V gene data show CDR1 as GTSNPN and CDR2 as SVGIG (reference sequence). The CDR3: CAWSGSSGANEKLFF. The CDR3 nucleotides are TGTGCCTGGAGTGGGAGCTCGGGAGCTAATGAAAAACTGTTTTTT.

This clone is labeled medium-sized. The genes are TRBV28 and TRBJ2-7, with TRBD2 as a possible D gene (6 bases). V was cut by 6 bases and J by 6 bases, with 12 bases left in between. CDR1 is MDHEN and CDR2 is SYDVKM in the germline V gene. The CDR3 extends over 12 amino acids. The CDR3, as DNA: TGTGCCAGCAGAGGAGGGGTCTCCGAGCAGTACTTC. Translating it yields CASRGGVSEQYF.

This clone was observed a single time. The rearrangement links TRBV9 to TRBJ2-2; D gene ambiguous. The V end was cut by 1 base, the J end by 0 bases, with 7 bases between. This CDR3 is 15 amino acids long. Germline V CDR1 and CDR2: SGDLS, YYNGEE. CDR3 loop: CASSVTISNTGELFF. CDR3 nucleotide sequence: TGTGCCAGCAGCGTAACAATTTCGAACACCGGGGAGCTGTTTTTT.

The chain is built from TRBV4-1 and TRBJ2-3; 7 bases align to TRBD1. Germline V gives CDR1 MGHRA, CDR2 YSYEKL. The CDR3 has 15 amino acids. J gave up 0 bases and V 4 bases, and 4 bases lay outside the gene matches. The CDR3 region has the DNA TGCGCCAGCAGCCCCACAGGGGAGAGCACAGATACGCAGTATTTT. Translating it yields CASSPTGESTDTQYF.

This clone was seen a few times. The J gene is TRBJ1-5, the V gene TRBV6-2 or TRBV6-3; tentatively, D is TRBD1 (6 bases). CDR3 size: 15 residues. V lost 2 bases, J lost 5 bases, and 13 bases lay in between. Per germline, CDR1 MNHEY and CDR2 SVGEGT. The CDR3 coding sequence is TGTGCCAGCAGTTACACAGGGCGATTATATCAGCCCCAGCATTTT. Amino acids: CASSYTGRLYQPQHF.

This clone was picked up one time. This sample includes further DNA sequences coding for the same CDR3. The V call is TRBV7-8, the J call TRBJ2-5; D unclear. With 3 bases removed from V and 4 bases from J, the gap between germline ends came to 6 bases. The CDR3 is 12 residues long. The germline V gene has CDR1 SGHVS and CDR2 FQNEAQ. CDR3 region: CASSFNRETQYF. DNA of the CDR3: TGTGCCAGCAGCTTTAACAGAGAGACCCAGTACTTC.

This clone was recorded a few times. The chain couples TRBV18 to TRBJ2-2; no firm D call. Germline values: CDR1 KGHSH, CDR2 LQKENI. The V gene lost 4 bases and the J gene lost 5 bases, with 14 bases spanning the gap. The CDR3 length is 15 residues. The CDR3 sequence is CASSRRNYLTGELFF. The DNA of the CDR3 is TGTGCCAGCTCACGGCGGAACTACCTGACCGGGGAGCTGTTTTTT.

The CDR3 sequence is CASGTSSRPGANVLTF. DNA of the CDR3: TGTGCCAGCGGGACTTCCTCCCGACCTGGGGCCAACGTCCTGACTTTC. This chain joins TRBV6-6 and TRBJ2-6; possibly TRBD2 for D (6 bases). The CDR3 runs 16 residues. Per the germline V gene, CDR1 is MNHNY and CDR2 is SVGAGI (reference sequence). V lost 8 bases to trimming and J lost 2 bases, with 16 bases between them.

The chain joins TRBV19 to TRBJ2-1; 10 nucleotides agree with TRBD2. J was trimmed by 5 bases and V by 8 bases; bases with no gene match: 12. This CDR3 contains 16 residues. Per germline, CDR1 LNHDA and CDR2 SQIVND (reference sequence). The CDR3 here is CASQFSGRTNHNEQFF. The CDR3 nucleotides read TGTGCCAGTCAATTTAGCGGGAGGACAAATCACAATGAGCAGTTCTTC.

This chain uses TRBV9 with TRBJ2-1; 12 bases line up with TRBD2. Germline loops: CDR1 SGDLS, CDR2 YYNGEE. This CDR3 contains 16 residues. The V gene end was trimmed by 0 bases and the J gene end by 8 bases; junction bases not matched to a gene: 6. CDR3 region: CASSVGTSGAWDEQFF. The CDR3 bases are TGTGCCAGCAGCGTAGGGACTAGCGGGGCGTGGGATGAGCAGTTCTTC.